This note documents a single T cell receptor (beta chain) sequence. This sample is part of a study of blood T cell repertoires in COVID-19. Trimming cost V 3 bases and J 5 bases; bases outside gene matches: 9. Germline loops: CDR1 MNHNS, CDR2 SASEGT. This CDR3 has 15 residues. Clinical histories supplied by participants themselves formed the basis of cohort assignment. Two negative PCRs, clearance, or symptom resolution characterized the recovered Cohort 3 donors. TCRdb's copy holds only in-frame clones and misses some; the assay was immunoSEQ multiplex PCR. The repertoire includes 300,000 to 350,000 clones, 88% of them detected once, and around 5% sits in the top ten.

Source material: PBMCs or T cells enriched from blood (not recorded which). This receptor was taken from a man aged 30 to 45 who had recovered from COVID-19. The chain has TRBV6-1 and TRBJ1-2, with TRBD1 matching 7 bases. The DNA for the CDR3 is TGTGCCAGCAGTGACAGGGACAGAGACACTTATGGCTACACCTTC. Encoded protein: CASSDRDRDTYGYTF.